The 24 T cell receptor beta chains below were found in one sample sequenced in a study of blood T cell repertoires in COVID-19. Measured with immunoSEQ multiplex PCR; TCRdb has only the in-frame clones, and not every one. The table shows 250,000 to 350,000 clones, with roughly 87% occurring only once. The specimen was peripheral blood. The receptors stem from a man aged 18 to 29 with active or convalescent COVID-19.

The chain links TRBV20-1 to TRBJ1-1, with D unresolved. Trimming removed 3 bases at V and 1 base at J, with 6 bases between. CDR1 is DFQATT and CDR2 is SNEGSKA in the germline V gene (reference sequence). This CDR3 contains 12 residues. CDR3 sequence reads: CSASVKNTEAFF. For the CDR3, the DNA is TGCAGTGCTAGTGTCAAGAACACTGAAGCTTTCTTT.

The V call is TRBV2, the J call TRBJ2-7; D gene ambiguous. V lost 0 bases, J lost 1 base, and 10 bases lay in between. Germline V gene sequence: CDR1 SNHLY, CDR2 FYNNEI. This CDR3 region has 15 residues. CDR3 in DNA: TGTGCCAGCAGTGAAGCGCTTGGCAGGTCCTACGAGCAGTACTTC. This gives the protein CASSEALGRSYEQYF.

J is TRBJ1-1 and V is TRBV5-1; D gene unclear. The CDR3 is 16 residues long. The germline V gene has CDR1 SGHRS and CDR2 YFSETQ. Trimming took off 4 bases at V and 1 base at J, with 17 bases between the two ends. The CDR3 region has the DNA TGCGCCAGCAGCCCGTACGGGGAGTCCGGGAACACTGAAGCTTTCTTT. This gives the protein CASSPYGESGNTEAFF.

CDR3 nucleotides: TGCGCCAGCAGCCAAGAACCGGGACGGGACAGGGTTCAGCCCCAGCATTTT. It translates to CASSQEPGRDRVQPQHF. The rearrangement joins TRBV4-1 to TRBJ1-5; TRBD1 matches 9 bases. The trim removed 0 bases at V and 6 bases at J, leaving 9 bases unmatched. The length of the CDR3 is 17 residues. In germline, CDR1 is MGHRA, CDR2 YSYEKL.

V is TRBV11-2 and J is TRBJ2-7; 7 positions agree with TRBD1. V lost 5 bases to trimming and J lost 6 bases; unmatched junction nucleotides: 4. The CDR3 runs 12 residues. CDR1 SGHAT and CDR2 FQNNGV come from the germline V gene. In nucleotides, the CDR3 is TGTGCCAGCAGCCCGGACAGGCTCGAGCAGTACTTC. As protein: CASSPDRLEQYF.

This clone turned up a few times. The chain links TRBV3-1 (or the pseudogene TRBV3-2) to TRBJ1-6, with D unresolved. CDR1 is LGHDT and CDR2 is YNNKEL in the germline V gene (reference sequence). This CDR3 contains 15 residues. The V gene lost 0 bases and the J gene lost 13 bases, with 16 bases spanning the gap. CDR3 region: CASSQDLAAPFPLHF. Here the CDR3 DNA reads TGTGCCAGCAGCCAAGATTTGGCGGCCCCCTTTCCCCTCCACTTT.

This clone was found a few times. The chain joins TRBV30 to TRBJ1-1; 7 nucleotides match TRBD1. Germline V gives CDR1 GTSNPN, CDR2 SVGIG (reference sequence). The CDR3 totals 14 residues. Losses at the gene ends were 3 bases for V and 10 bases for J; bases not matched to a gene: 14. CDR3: CAWSLPGTALGAFF. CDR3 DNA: TGTGCCTGGAGCCTACCCGGGACAGCGCTTGGAGCTTTCTTT. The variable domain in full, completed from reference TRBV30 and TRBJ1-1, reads SQTIHQWPATLVQPVGSPLSLECTVEGTSNPNLYWYRQAAGRGLQLLFYSVGIGQISSEVPQNLSASRPQDRQFILSSKKLLLSDSGFYLCAWSLPGTALGAFFGQGTRLTVV.

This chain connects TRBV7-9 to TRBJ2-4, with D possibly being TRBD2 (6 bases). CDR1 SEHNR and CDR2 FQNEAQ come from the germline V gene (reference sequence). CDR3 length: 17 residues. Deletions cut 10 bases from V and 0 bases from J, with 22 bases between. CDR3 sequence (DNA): TGTGCCACCGGGGCTAATTACGGGGGTTTAGCCAAAAACATTCAGTACTTC. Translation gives CATGANYGGLAKNIQYF.

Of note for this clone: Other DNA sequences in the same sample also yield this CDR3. Here the CDR3 reads CSVDRNTEAFF. The CDR3 DNA is TGCAGCGTTGATCGGAACACTGAAGCTTTCTTT. V gene TRBV29-1 combines with J gene TRBJ1-1; no clear D. CDR3 size: 11 residues. Trimming pared 3 bases from V and 1 base from J, leaving 3 bases between. In germline, CDR1 is SQVTM, CDR2 ANQGSEA.

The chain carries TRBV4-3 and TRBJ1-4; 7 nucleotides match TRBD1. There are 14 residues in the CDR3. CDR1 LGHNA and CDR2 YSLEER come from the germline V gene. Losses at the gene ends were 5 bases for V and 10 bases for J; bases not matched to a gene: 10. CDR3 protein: CASSGLLGQPKLFF. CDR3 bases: TGCGCCAGCAGCGGACTCCTGGGACAGCCAAAACTGTTTTTT.

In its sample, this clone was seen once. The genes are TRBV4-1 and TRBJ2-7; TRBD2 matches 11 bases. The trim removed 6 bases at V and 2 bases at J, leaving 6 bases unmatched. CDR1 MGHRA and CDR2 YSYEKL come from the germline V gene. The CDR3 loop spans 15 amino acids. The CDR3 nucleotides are TGCGCCAGCAGAAGAGTAGCGGGGGGGACCTACGAGCAGTACTTC. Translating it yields CASRRVAGGTYEQYF.

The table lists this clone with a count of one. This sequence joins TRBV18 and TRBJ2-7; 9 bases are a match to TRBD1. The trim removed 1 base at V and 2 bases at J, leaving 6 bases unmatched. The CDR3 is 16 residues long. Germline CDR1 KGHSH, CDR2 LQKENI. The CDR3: CASSPRGTGRPYEQYF. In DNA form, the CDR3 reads TGTGCCAGCTCACCACGCGGGACAGGGAGACCCTACGAGCAGTACTTC. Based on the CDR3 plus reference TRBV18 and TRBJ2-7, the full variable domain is NAGVMQNPRHLVRRRGQEARLRCSPMKGHSHVYWYRQLPEEGLKFMVYLQKENIIDESGMPKERFSAEFPKEGPSILRIQQVVRGDSAAYFCASSPRGTGRPYEQYFGPGTRLTVT.

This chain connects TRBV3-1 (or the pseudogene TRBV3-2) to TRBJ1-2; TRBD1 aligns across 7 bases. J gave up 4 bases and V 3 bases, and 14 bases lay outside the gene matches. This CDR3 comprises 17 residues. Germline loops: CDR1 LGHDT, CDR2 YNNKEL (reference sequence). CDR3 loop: CASSQTVDRARFYGYTF. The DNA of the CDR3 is TGTGCCAGCAGCCAGACGGTTGACAGGGCGCGGTTCTATGGCTACACCTTC.

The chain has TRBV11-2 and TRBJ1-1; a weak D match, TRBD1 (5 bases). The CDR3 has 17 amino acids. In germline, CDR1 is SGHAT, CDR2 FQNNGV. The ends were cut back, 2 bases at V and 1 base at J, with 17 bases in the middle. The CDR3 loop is CASSLPAGVGKNTEAFF. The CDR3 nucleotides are TGTGCCAGCAGCTTACCGGCGGGGGTTGGAAAGAACACTGAAGCTTTCTTT.

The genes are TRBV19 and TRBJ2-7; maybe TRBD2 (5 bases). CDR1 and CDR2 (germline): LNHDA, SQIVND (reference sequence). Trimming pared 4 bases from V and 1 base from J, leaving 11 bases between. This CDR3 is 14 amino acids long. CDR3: CASSKTRESYEQYF. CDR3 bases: TGTGCCAGTAGTAAAACACGGGAATCCTACGAGCAGTACTTC.

DNA for the CDR3: TGCAGCGTCGCGACAGGGATAGGATACGAGCAGTACTTC. Its translation: CSVATGIGYEQYF. This chain connects TRBV29-1 to TRBJ2-7; TRBD1 aligns across 7 bases. Trimming cost V 6 bases and J 4 bases; bases outside gene matches: 9. This CDR3 spans 13 amino acids. CDR1 and CDR2 (germline): SQVTM, ANQGSEA.

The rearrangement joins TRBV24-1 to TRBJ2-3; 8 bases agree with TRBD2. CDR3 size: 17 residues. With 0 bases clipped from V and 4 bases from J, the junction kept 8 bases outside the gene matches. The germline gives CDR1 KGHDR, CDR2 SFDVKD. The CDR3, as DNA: TGTGCCACCAGTGATTTGCAGATGAGCGGGAGTTCAGATACGCAGTATTTT. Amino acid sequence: CATSDLQMSGSSDTQYF.

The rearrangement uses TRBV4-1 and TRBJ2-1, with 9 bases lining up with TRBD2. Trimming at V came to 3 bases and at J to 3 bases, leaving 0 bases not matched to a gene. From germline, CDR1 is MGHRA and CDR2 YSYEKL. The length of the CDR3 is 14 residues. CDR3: CASSHSGSYNEQFF. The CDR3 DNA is TGCGCCAGCAGCCATAGCGGGAGCTACAATGAGCAGTTCTTC.

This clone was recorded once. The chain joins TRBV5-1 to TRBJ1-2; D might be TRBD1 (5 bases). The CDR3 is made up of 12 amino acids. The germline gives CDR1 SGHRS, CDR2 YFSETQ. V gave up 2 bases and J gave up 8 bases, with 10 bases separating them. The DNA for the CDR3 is TGCGCCAGCAGCTTTGGGGCCCGCGGCTACACCTTC. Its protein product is CASSFGARGYTF.

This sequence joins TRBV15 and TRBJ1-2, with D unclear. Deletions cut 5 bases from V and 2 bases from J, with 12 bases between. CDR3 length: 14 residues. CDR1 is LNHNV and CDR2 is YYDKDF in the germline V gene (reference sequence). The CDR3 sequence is CATSPAGGNYGYTF. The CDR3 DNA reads TGTGCCACCAGCCCGGCGGGCGGGAACTATGGCTACACCTTC.

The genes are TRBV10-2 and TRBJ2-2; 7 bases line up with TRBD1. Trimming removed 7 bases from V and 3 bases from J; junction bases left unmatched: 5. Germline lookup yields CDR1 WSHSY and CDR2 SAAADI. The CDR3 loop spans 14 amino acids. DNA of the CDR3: TGCGCCAGCACCCGGGACAGATACACCGGGGAGCTGTTTTTT. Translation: CASTRDRYTGELFF.

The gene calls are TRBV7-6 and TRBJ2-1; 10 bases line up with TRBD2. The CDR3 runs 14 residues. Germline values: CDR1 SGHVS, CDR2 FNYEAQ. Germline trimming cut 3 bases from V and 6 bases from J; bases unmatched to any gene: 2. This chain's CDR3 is CASSFSGGSNEQFF. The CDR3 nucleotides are TGTGCCAGCAGCTTTAGCGGGGGGAGCAATGAGCAGTTCTTC.

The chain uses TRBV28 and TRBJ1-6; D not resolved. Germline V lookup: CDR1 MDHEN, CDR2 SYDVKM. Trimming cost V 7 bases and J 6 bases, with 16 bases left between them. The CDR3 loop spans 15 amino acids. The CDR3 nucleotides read TGTGCCAGCAACATCGGACCGGACTCTAATTCACCCCTCCACTTT. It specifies CASNIGPDSNSPLHF.

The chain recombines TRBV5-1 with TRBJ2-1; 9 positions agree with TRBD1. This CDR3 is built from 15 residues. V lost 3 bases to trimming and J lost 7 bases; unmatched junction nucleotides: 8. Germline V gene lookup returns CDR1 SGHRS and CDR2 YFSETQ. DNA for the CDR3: TGCGCCAGCAGCTGGGGACAGGGTCAATTAAATGAGCAGTTCTTC. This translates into CASSWGQGQLNEQFF.